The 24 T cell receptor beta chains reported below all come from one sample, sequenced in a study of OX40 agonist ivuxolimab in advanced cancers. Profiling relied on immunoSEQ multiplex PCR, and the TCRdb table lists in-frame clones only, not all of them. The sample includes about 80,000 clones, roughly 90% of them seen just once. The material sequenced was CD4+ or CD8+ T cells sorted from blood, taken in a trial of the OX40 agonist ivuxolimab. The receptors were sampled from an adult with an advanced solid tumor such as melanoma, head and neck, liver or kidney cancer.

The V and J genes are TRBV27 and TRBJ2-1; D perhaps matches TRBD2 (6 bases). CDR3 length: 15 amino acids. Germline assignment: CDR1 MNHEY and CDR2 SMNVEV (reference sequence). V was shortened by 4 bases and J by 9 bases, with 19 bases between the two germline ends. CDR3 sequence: CASSSVLAPSGEQFF. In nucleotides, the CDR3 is TGTGCCAGCAGTTCAGTACTAGCCCCCAGCGGTGAGCAGTTCTTC.

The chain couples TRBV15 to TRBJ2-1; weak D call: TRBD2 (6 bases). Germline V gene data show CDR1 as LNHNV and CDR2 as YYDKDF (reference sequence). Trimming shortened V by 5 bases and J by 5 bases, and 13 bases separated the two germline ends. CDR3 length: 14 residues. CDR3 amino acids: CATSAGRQHNEQFF. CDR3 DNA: TGTGCCACCAGCGCGGGGCGCCAGCACAATGAGCAGTTCTTC.

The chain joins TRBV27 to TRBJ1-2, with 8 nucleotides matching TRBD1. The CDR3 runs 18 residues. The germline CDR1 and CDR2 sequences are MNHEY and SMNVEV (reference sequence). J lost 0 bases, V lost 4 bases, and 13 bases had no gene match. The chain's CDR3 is CASSSSGTGQLANYGYTF. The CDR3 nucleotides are TGTGCCAGCAGTTCATCCGGGACAGGACAACTAGCTAACTATGGCTACACCTTC.

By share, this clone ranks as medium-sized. The CDR3: CSAQWNTEAFF. CDR3 bases: TGCAGTGCTCAGTGGAACACTGAAGCTTTCTTT. This chain uses TRBV20-1 with TRBJ1-1; no clear D. The CDR3 spans 11 residues. V lost 5 bases, J lost 1 base, and 5 bases lay in between. CDR1 and CDR2 (germline): DFQATT, SNEGSKA (reference sequence).

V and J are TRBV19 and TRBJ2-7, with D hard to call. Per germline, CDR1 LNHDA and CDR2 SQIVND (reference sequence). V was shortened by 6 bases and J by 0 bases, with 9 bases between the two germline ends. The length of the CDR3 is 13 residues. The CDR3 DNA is TGTGCCAGTAGCCGTTGGGGCTCCTACGAGCAGTACTTC. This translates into CASSRWGSYEQYF.

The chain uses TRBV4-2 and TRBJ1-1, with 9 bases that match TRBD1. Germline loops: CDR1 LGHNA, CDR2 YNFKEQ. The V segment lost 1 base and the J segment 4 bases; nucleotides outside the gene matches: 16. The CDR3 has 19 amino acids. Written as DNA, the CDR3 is TGTGCCAGCAGCCAAGTCGGTCTGGGGACAGGGTCTGCGGGCACTGAAGCTTTCTTT. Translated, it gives CASSQVGLGTGSAGTEAFF.

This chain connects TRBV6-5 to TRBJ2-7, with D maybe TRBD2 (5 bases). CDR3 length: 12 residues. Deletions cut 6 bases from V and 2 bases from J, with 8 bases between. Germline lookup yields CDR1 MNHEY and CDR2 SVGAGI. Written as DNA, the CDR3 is TGTGCCAGCAGCCCCGGGACCTACGAGCAGTACTTC. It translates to CASSPGTYEQYF.

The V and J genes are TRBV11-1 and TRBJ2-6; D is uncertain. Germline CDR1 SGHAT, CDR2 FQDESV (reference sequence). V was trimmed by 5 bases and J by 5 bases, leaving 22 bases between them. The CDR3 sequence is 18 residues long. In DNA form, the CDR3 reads TGTGCCAGCAGCCTGGTCAGTAAGGCACAAAGTCGGGCCAACGTCCTGACTTTC. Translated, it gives CASSLVSKAQSRANVLTF.

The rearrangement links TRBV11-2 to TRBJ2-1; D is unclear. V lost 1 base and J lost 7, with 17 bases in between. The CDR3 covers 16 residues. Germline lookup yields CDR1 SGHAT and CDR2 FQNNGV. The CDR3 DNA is TGTGCCAGCAGCTTAGTACCGAACCCCGAGGCAAATGAGCAGTTCTTC. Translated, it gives CASSLVPNPEANEQFF.

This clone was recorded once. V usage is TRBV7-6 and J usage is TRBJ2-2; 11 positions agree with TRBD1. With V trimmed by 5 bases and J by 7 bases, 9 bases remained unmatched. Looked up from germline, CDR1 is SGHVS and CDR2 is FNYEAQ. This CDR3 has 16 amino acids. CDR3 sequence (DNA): TGTGCCAGCAGCCAGGGACAGGGGGAAGAATTCGGGGAGCTGTTTTTT. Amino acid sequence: CASSQGQGEEFGELFF.

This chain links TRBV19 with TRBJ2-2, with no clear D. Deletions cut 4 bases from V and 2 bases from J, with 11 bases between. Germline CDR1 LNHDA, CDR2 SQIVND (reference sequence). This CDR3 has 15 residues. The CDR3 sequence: CASSRASPNTGELFF. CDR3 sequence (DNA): TGTGCCAGTAGTAGGGCTTCCCCAAACACCGGGGAGCTGTTTTTT.

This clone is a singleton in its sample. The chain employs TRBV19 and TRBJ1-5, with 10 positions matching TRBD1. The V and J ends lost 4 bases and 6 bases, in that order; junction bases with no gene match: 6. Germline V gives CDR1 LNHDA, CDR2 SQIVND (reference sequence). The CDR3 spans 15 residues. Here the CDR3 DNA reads TGTGCCAGTAGTACGGACAGGGGGGATGGTCAGCCCCAGCATTTT. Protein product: CASSTDRGDGQPQHF.

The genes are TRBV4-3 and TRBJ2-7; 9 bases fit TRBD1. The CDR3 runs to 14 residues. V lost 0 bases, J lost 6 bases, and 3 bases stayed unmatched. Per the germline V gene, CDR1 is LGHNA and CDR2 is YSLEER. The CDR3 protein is CASSQDGTGFEQYF. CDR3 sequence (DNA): TGCGCCAGCAGCCAAGACGGGACAGGGTTCGAGCAGTACTTC.

This CDR3 is CASRASIRHQPLGQGNGYTF. DNA for the CDR3: TGTGCCAGTAGAGCCAGTATACGTCATCAGCCCCTTGGGCAGGGCAATGGCTACACCTTC. This chain links TRBV19 with TRBJ1-2, with a possible D match to TRBD1 (5 bases). V was shortened by 6 bases and J by 6 bases, with 35 bases between the two germline ends. Germline V gene sequence: CDR1 LNHDA, CDR2 SQIVND (reference sequence). The CDR3 is made up of 20 amino acids.

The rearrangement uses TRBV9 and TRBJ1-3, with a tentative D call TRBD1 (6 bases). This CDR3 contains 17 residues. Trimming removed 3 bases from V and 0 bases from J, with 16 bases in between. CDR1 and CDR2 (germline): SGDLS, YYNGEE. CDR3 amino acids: CASSAYRAAVSGNTIYF. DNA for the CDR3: TGTGCCAGCAGCGCGTACAGGGCCGCCGTCTCTGGAAACACCATATATTTT.

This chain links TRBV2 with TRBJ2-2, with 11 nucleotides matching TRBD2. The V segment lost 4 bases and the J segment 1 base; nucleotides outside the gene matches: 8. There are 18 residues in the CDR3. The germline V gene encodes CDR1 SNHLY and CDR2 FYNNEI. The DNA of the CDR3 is TGTGCCAGCAGTGGTTTCCTAGCGGGGGGCAAGAACACCGGGGAGCTGTTTTTT. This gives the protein CASSGFLAGGKNTGELFF.

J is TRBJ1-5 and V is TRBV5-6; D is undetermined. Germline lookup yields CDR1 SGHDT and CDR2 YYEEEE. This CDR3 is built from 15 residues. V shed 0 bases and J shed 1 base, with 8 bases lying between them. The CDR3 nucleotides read TGTGCCAGCAGCTTGGGACTCCTAAGCAATCAGCCCCAGCATTTT. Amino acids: CASSLGLLSNQPQHF.

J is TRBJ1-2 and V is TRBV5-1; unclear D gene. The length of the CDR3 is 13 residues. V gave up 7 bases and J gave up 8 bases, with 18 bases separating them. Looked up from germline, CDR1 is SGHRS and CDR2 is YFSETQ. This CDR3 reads CASPSQHGEGYTF. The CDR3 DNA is TGCGCCAGCCCGAGCCAACACGGTGAAGGCTACACCTTC. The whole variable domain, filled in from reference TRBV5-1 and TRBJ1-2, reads KAGVTQTPRYLIKTRGQQVTLSCSPISGHRSVSWYQQTPGQGLQFLFEYFSETQRNKGNFPGRFSGRQFSNSRSEMNVSTLELGDSALYLCASPSQHGEGYTFGSGTRLTVV.

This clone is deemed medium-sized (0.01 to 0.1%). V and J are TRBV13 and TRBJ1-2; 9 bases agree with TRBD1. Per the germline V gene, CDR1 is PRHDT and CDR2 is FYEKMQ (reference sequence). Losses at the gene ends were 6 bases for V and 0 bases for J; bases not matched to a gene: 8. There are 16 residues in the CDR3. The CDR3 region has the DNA TGTGCCAGCAGGGAGACAGGGGGGGATACTAACTATGGCTACACCTTC. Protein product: CASRETGGDTNYGYTF.

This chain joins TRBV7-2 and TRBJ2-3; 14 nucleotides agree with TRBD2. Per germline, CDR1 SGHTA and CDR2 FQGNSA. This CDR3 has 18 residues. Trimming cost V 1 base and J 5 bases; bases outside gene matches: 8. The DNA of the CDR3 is TGTGCCAGCAGCTTAGAGGGACTAGCGGGGGACCATCGAGATACGCAGTATTTT. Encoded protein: CASSLEGLAGDHRDTQYF.

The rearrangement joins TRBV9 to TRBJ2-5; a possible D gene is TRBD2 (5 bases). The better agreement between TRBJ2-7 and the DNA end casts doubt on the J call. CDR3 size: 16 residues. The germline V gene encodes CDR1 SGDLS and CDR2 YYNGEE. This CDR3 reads CASSVERTHPPYEQYF. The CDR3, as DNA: TGTGCCAGCAGCGTAGAGCGGACTCACCCACCCTACGAGCAGTACTTC.

CDR3 in DNA: TGCGCCAGCAGCCACGACCCTAAAAAGGACCCACGAAATCAGCCCCAGCATTTT. Protein product: CASSHDPKKDPRNQPQHF. The chain has TRBV4-1 and TRBJ1-5; unclear D gene. Germline V gene lookup returns CDR1 MGHRA and CDR2 YSYEKL. This CDR3 comprises 18 residues. Deletions cut 3 bases from V and 4 bases from J, with 22 bases between.

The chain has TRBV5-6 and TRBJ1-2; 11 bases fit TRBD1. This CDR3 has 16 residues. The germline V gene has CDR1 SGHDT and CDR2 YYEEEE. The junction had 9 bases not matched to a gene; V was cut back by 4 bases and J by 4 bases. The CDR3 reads CASSRTGGAVGYGYTF. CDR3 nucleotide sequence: TGTGCCAGCAGCCGGACAGGGGGCGCGGTGGGCTATGGCTACACCTTC.

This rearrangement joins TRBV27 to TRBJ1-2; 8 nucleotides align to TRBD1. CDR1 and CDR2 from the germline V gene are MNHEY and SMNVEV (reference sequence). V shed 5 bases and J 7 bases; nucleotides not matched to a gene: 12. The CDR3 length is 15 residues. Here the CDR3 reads CASSPGVQGVAGYTF. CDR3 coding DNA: TGTGCCAGCAGTCCCGGGGTACAGGGGGTTGCTGGCTACACCTTC.